A single sample gave rise to the 8 T cell receptor beta chains below, sequenced in a study of blood T cell repertoires in COVID-19. Assay used: immunoSEQ multiplex PCR; TCRdb lists only in-frame clones, some missing. The repertoire holds some 210,000 clones, about 93% seen once, with around 0.85% in the top ten. Sequenced: peripheral blood. These receptors were taken from a man between 60 and 70 years old with COVID-19, enrolled during active disease.

The chain carries TRBV7-9 and TRBJ1-6; TRBD1 aligns across 12 bases. V gave up 4 bases and J gave up 8 bases; unmatched junction bases: 9. CDR3 length: 17 residues. The germline gives CDR1 SEHNR, CDR2 FQNEAQ (reference sequence). The CDR3 nucleotides are TGTGCCAGCAGCTGGGGACAGGGGGCTATTTTGGATTCACCCCTCCACTTT. As protein: CASSWGQGAILDSPLHF.

The rearrangement uses TRBV5-8 and TRBJ2-7; 10 bases fit TRBD2. Germline V gives CDR1 SGHTS, CDR2 YDEGEE. The ends lost 5 bases at V and 5 bases at J; junction bases unmatched: 4. The CDR3 length is 13 residues. DNA for the CDR3: TGTGCCAGCAGGTTTACTAGCGGGAACGAGCAGTACTTC. Its translation: CASRFTSGNEQYF.

V gene TRBV10-1 combines with J gene TRBJ2-1; D is possibly TRBD2 (6 bases). CDR3 length: 16 residues. Trimming pared 6 bases from V and 7 bases from J, leaving 22 bases between. In germline, CDR1 is WNHNN, CDR2 SYGVQD (reference sequence). CDR3 sequence: CASSPHAGGAANEQFF. CDR3 coding DNA: TGCGCCAGCAGCCCCCACGCCGGCGGGGCGGCGAATGAGCAGTTCTTC.

The chain has TRBV6-1 and TRBJ2-5; D is possibly TRBD2 (6 bases). The V end lost 4 bases, the J end lost 3 bases, and 18 bases lay between the germline ends. This CDR3 comprises 16 residues. Looked up from germline, CDR1 is MNHNS and CDR2 is SASEGT. DNA for the CDR3: TGTGCCAGCAGTGCAGGACCGGGACTCGTTAAAGAGACCCAGTACTTC. Amino acid sequence: CASSAGPGLVKETQYF.

The J gene is TRBJ1-5, the V gene TRBV2; D may be TRBD1 (5 bases). This CDR3 has 15 residues. The germline V gene encodes CDR1 SNHLY and CDR2 FYNNEI. Trimming stripped 6 bases from V and 2 bases from J, with 14 bases between. The CDR3 DNA sequence: TGTGCCAGCAGGAAGGGGCGCGGGGGCAATCAGCCCCAGCATTTT. It is translated as CASRKGRGGNQPQHF.

The chain recombines TRBV6-5 with TRBJ1-1; weak D call: TRBD1 (5 bases). CDR3 length: 15 amino acids. V lost 2 bases and J 1 base, leaving 11 bases between the germline ends. Germline V lookup: CDR1 MNHEY, CDR2 SVGAGI. The CDR3 sequence: CASSYGRQKNTEAFF. The CDR3 nucleotides read TGTGCCAGCAGTTACGGCCGACAGAAGAACACTGAAGCTTTCTTT.

The chain links TRBV24-1 to TRBJ1-2; D call uncertain. This CDR3 has 14 amino acids. The V end lost 1 base, the J end lost 7 bases, and 12 bases lay between the germline ends. Germline values: CDR1 KGHDR, CDR2 SFDVKD. CDR3 loop: CATSDFSVSGGYTF. DNA for the CDR3: TGTGCCACCAGTGATTTCTCCGTATCGGGTGGCTACACCTTC.

The rearrangement links TRBV27 to TRBJ1-2; 7 nucleotides agree with TRBD1. Trimming at V came to 5 bases and at J to 1 base, leaving 4 bases not matched to a gene. The CDR3 sequence is 14 residues long. The germline CDR1 and CDR2 sequences are MNHEY and SMNVEV (reference sequence). CDR3 nucleotides: TGTGCCAGCAGTGGGACAGTAAATAACTATGGCTACACCTTC. Its protein is CASSGTVNNYGYTF.